What follows are 23 T cell receptor beta chains derived from one specimen sequenced in a study of cytomegalovirus exposure and HLA in healthy donors (dated by TCRdb to the late 2010s). The library relied on the immunoSEQ multiplex PCR assay. The multiplex PCR relied on a mix of 60 forward primers for TCR Vbeta segments and 13 reverse primers for TCR Jbeta segments. Sourced from immuneACCESS, this table was stored by TCRdb with only in-frame sequences that have V and J called. A share of the clones is absent; for the studies checked, an unresolved V gene accounts for under half, and the remainder has no known explanation. This sample gives 140,000 or so clones in total; nearly 90% of them show up just once. Around 0.51% of the sample goes to the ten largest clones. The sequenced material came from PBMCs. These receptors were taken from a woman between 40 and 55 years old in good health and CMV-seronegative.

This clone turned up a few times. The chain recombines TRBV2 with TRBJ2-7; 10 bases are shared with TRBD2. The CDR3 is 14 residues long. CDR1 and CDR2 (germline): SNHLY, FYNNEI. With V trimmed by 6 bases and J by 5 bases, 7 bases remained unmatched. The CDR3 DNA reads TGTGCCAGCAGGCAGCGGGAGGGCCTCAACGAGCAGTACTTC. This translates into CASRQREGLNEQYF.

The count of this clone is one. The chain combines TRBV28 with TRBJ1-5, with TRBD1 matching 7 bases. V lost 4 bases, J lost 1 base, and 1 base stayed unmatched. Germline V gene data show CDR1 as MDHEN and CDR2 as SYDVKM. This CDR3 contains 14 residues. CDR3 region: CASSSGGSNQPQHF. DNA for the CDR3: TGTGCCAGCAGTTCAGGGGGGAGCAATCAGCCCCAGCATTTT.

This chain links TRBV5-4 with TRBJ1-2, with 11 bases identical to TRBD1. The CDR3 extends over 15 amino acids. Germline CDR1 is SGHNT and CDR2 is YYREEE (reference sequence). V shed 4 bases, J shed 3 bases, and the junction held 5 bases outside the gene matches. This CDR3 is CASSPGQGAYYGYTF. DNA of the CDR3: TGTGCCAGCAGCCCTGGACAGGGGGCTTACTATGGCTACACCTTC. Supplemented by reference TRBV5-4 and TRBJ1-2, the full variable domain reads ETGVTQSPTHLIKTRGQQVTLRCSSQSGHNTVSWYQQALGQGPQFIFQYYREEENGRGNFPPRFSGLQFPNYSSELNVNALELDDSALYLCASSPGQGAYYGYTFGSGTRLTVV.

The chain has TRBV5-1 and TRBJ2-1; 8 bases are shared with TRBD2. This CDR3 region has 15 residues. With 1 base clipped from V and 7 bases from J, the junction kept 7 bases outside the gene matches. Per germline, CDR1 SGHRS and CDR2 YFSETQ. CDR3 nucleotides: TGCGCCAGCAGCTTGATTAGCGGGGCCGGAAATGAGCAGTTCTTC. This codes for CASSLISGAGNEQFF.

The V call is TRBV7-2, the J call TRBJ1-5; TRBD1 matches at 7 bases. Trimming cost V 2 bases and J 6 bases; bases outside gene matches: 10. Germline V CDR1 and CDR2: SGHTA, FQGNSA. CDR3 length: 16 residues. The CDR3 sequence: CASSLSRDRRAQPQHF. In DNA, the CDR3 is TGTGCCAGCAGCTTATCCCGGGACAGAAGGGCTCAGCCCCAGCATTTT.

This chain uses TRBV2 with TRBJ2-5, with a tentative D call TRBD2 (5 bases). This CDR3 has 13 amino acids. Trimming pared 6 bases from V and 5 bases from J, leaving 13 bases between. Per the germline V gene, CDR1 is SNHLY and CDR2 is FYNNEI. The CDR3, as DNA: TGTGCCAGCAGAGGGCTTCCGGGGGAGACCCAGTACTTC. This translates into CASRGLPGETQYF.

The table lists this clone with a count of one. The chain carries TRBV30 and TRBJ2-2; TRBD2 is a possible D gene (6 bases). The CDR3 loop spans 17 amino acids. The V gene's germline CDR1 is GTSNPN and CDR2 SVGIG (reference sequence). Trimming shortened V by 0 bases and J by 0 bases, and 14 bases separated the two germline ends. This CDR3 is CAWSVLGLAPNTGELFF. Written as DNA, the CDR3 is TGTGCCTGGAGTGTACTGGGTCTAGCGCCGAACACCGGGGAGCTGTTTTTT.

CDR3 sequence (DNA): TGTGCCAGTAGTATAGCCGGAGTTTCAGCCTATGGCTACACCTTC. Translated: CASSIAGVSAYGYTF. The chain combines TRBV19 with TRBJ1-2; no clear D. Trimming took off 1 base at V and 4 bases at J, with 13 bases between the two ends. Germline assignment: CDR1 LNHDA and CDR2 SQIVND (reference sequence). There are 15 residues in the CDR3.

The chain uses TRBV4-1 and TRBJ2-7, with 8 bases matching TRBD2. The V gene end was trimmed by 4 bases and the J gene end by 3 bases; junction bases not matched to a gene: 8. CDR1 and CDR2 (germline): MGHRA, YSYEKL. This CDR3 has 15 residues. This chain's CDR3 is CASSRNREGRYEQYF. The CDR3 DNA is TGCGCCAGCAGCCGGAACCGGGAGGGCCGCTACGAGCAGTACTTC.

The chain couples TRBV9 to TRBJ2-1; TRBD1 agrees at 8 bases. CDR1 SGDLS and CDR2 YYNGEE come from the germline V gene. The length of the CDR3 is 20 residues. V lost 3 bases and J lost 0; bases outside the gene matches: 17. For the CDR3, the DNA is TGTGCCAGCAGCGGCAACCGGGACAGGCCACAGGAAAGCTCCTACAATGAGCAGTTCTTC. Its translation is CASSGNRDRPQESSYNEQFF.

The rearrangement uses TRBV28 and TRBJ2-1; tentative D call: TRBD2 (5 bases). The CDR3 loop spans 20 amino acids. Germline assignment: CDR1 MDHEN and CDR2 SYDVKM. Trimming took off 3 bases at V and 8 bases at J, with 32 bases between the two ends. The CDR3 DNA reads TGTGCCAGCAGTTTTCCCGTTGCTGGCAGTCTGATTGGGAGTCGCGATGAGCAGTTCTTC. As protein: CASSFPVAGSLIGSRDEQFF.

The chain employs TRBV5-6 and TRBJ1-5; D may be TRBD1 (6 bases). The V gene lost 2 bases and the J gene lost 9 bases, with 15 bases spanning the gap. The germline CDR1 and CDR2 sequences are SGHDT and YYEEEE. The CDR3 spans 14 residues. The CDR3: CASSFGQIFSPQHF. The CDR3 bases are TGTGCCAGCAGCTTTGGACAGATCTTTTCGCCCCAGCATTTT.

Of note for this clone: Relative to the germline gene, one junction end is altered; a read error may explain this. The chain carries TRBV7-9 and TRBJ2-5, with 11 bases fitting TRBD2. Looked up from germline, CDR1 is SEHNR and CDR2 is FQNEAQ (reference sequence). This CDR3 region has 16 residues. CDR3: CSSSSQLAGVGETQYF. CDR3 bases: TGTTCCAGCAGCTCTCAACTAGCGGGAGTGGGGGAGACCCAGTACTTC.

The genes are TRBV10-3 and TRBJ2-1, with 8 bases matching TRBD2. Germline V gene lookup returns CDR1 ENHRY and CDR2 SYGVKD. CDR3 size: 13 residues. Losses at the gene ends were 4 bases for V and 7 bases for J; bases not matched to a gene: 3. The CDR3 bases are TGTGCCATCAGTGGGCGGGAGGTTAATGAGCAGTTCTTC. This gives the protein CAISGREVNEQFF.

The rearrangement joins TRBV2 to TRBJ2-5; maybe TRBD2 (6 bases). Germline V gene sequence: CDR1 SNHLY, CDR2 FYNNEI. CDR3 length: 14 residues. With 6 bases removed from V and 4 bases from J, the gap between germline ends came to 15 bases. DNA for the CDR3: TGTGCCAGCAGAGAGACTAGTCCCGTAGAGACCCAGTACTTC. This codes for CASRETSPVETQYF.

The chain couples TRBV18 to TRBJ2-1; possibly TRBD1 for D (5 bases). CDR1 is KGHSH, CDR2 LQKENI, per germline. V was pared by 6 bases and J by 2 bases, with 17 bases between. The CDR3 contains 16 residues. This CDR3 reads CASSQNQGVTYNEQFF. The CDR3, as DNA: TGTGCCAGCTCCCAAAATCAGGGCGTCACCTACAATGAGCAGTTCTTC.

As to this clone: One end of the junction varies from germline; a read error may be responsible. The rearrangement links TRBV28 to TRBJ2-7, with 13 bases matching TRBD2. The CDR3 consists of 18 residues. CDR1 MDHEN and CDR2 SYDVKM come from the germline V gene. In nucleotides, the CDR3 is TGTGCCAGCAGTCCCGGGACTAGCGGGATCTTTAGCTCCTACGAGCAGCACTTC. Translating gives CASSPGTSGIFSSYEQHF.

CDR3 protein: CASSELLGREGEDTQYF. The CDR3 nucleotides read TGTGCCAGCAGTGAACTCCTTGGGCGGGAGGGGGAAGATACGCAGTATTTT. The chain combines TRBV2 with TRBJ2-3; 9 bases align to TRBD2. This CDR3 has 17 amino acids. Trimming removed 2 bases from V and 5 bases from J; junction bases left unmatched: 11. Germline CDR1 and CDR2: SNHLY and FYNNEI. Supplemented by reference TRBV2 and TRBJ2-3, the full variable domain reads EPEVTQTPSHQVTQMGQEVILRCVPISNHLYFYWYRQILGQKVEFLVSFYNNEISEKSEIFDDQFSVERPDGSNFTLKIRSTKLEDSAMYFCASSELLGREGEDTQYFGPGTRLTVL.

The genes are TRBV30 and TRBJ2-7; D not certain. The CDR3 is 11 residues long. Trimming removed 2 bases from V and 5 bases from J, with 7 bases in between. Germline CDR1 and CDR2: GTSNPN and SVGIG (reference sequence). CDR3 sequence reads: CAWSKQDEQYF. The CDR3 DNA reads as TGTGCCTGGAGTAAGCAAGACGAGCAGTACTTC.

In this sample, this clone turned up once. An end of the junction differs from the germline gene, which may be a read error. Additional DNA sequences in this sample encode the identical CDR3. The V and J genes are TRBV5-1 and TRBJ2-2; D not certain. CDR1 SGHRS and CDR2 YFSETQ come from the germline V gene. The CDR3 covers 15 residues. Written as DNA, the CDR3 is TGCGCCAGCAGCTTGCAGACAACGAATACCGGGGAGCTGTTTTTT. It is translated as CASSLQTTNTGELFF.

V gene TRBV19 combines with J gene TRBJ2-7; 9 positions agree with TRBD1. CDR1 is LNHDA, CDR2 SQIVND, per germline (reference sequence). Trimming took 3 bases from V and 5 from J; bases not matched to a gene: 8. The CDR3 runs to 15 residues. The CDR3, as DNA: TGTGCCAGTAGTATTAGAAACAGGGGGCTGGACGAGCAGTACTTC. As protein: CASSIRNRGLDEQYF.

The chain carries TRBV7-2 and TRBJ2-7; TRBD2 is a possible D gene (5 bases). This CDR3 has 14 amino acids. Trimming took off 3 bases at V and 5 bases at J, with 14 bases between the two ends. Germline CDR1 SGHTA, CDR2 FQGNSA. CDR3 sequence (DNA): TGTGCCAGCAGCTTCACGGGGAATGGTGACGAGCAGTACTTC. This sequence encodes CASSFTGNGDEQYF.

The genes are TRBV5-1 and TRBJ1-1; 8 nucleotides line up with TRBD1. Germline V gene sequence: CDR1 SGHRS, CDR2 YFSETQ. V gave up 0 bases and J gave up 3 bases; unmatched junction bases: 7. The CDR3 is 16 amino acids. The CDR3 sequence is CASSLEGQGADTEAFF. In nucleotides, the CDR3 is TGCGCCAGCAGCTTGGAGGGGCAGGGGGCTGACACTGAAGCTTTCTTT. The full variable domain, in which reference TRBV5-1 and TRBJ1-1 provide the parts outside the CDR3, is KAGVTQTPRYLIKTRGQQVTLSCSPISGHRSVSWYQQTPGQGLQFLFEYFSETQRNKGNFPGRFSGRQFSNSRSEMNVSTLELGDSALYLCASSLEGQGADTEAFFGQGTRLTVV.